The clone carrying this T cell receptor beta chain showed up just once. This sample is drawn from a study of blood T cell repertoires in COVID-19. Some clones are missing from TCRdb's copy, which holds only in-frame ones; the method was immunoSEQ multiplex PCR. The sample includes roughly 52,000 clones, about 83% of them seen just once. CDR3 length: 12 residues. Germline CDR1 reads SGHNT; CDR2 reads YENEEA. V gave up 6 bases and J gave up 10 bases, with 13 bases separating them. The receptor comes from a man aged 45-65 years with acute or convalescent COVID-19. The sequenced sample was peripheral blood. The genes are TRBV11-3 and TRBJ2-1, with D possibly TRBD2 on 5 matching bases. The CDR3 nucleotides are TGTGCCAGCAGTTATCTAGCCGGGGAGCAGTTCTTC. Translating it yields CASSYLAGEQFF.